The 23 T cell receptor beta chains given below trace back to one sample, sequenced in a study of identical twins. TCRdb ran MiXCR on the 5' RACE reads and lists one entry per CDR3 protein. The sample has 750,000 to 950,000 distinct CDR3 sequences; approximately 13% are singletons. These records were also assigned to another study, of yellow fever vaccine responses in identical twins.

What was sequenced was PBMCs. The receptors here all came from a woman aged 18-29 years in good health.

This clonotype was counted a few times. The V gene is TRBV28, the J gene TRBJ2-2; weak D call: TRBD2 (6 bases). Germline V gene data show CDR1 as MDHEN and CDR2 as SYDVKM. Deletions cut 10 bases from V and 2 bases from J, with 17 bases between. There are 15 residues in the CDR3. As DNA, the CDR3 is TGTGCCACCACGGTGGAGGGAGGAAACACCGGGGAGCTGTTTTTT. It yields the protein CATTVEGGNTGELFF.

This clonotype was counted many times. CDR3 bases: TGTGCCAGCAGTTTACGTGGAGACAGGGACGAGCAGTACTTC. Translated: CASSLRGDRDEQYF. This chain joins TRBV12-3 or TRBV12-4 and TRBJ2-7; 7 bases match TRBD1. V lost 2 bases, J lost 5 bases, and 6 bases stayed unmatched. The CDR3 covers 14 residues.

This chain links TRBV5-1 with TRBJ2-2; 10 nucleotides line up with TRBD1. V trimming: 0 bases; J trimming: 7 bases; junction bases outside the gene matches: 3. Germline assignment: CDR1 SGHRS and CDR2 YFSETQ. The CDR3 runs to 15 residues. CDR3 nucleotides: TGCGCCAGCAGCTTGGAGGGACAGGGGAACGGGGAGCTGTTTTTT. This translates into CASSLEGQGNGELFF.

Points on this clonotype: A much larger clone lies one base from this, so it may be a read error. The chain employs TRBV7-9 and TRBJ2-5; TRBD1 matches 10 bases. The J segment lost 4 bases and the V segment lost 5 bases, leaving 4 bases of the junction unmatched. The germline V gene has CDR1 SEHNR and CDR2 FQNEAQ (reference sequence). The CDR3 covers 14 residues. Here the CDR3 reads CASSQGQGIETQYF. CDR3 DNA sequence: TGTGCCAGCAGCCAGGGACAGGGGATAGAGACCCAGTACTTC.

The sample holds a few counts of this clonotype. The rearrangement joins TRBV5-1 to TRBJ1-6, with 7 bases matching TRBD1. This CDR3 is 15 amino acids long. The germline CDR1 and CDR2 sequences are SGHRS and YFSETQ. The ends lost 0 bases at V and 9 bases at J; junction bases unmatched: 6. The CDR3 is CASSLGEGAGSPLHF. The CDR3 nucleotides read TGCGCCAGCAGCTTGGGGGAGGGGGCCGGTTCACCCCTCCACTTT. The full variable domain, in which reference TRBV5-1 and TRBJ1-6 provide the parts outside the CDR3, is KAGVTQTPRYLIKTRGQQVTLSCSPISGHRSVSWYQQTPGQGLQFLFEYFSETQRNKGNFPGRFSGRQFSNSRSEMNVSTLELGDSALYLCASSLGEGAGSPLHFGNGTRLTVT.

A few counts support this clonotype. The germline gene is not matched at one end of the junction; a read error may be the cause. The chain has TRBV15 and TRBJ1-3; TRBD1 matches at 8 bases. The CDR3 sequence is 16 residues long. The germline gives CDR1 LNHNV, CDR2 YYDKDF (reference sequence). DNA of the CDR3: TGTGCCACCAGCAGAGACCCGGGACAGGCTGGGAACACCATATATTTT. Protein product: CATSRDPGQAGNTIYF.

CDR3 sequence: CASSTSGSGEQYF. The CDR3 DNA reads TGTGCCAGCAGTACTAGCGGGAGTGGGGAGCAGTACTTC. The rearrangement uses TRBV6-5 and TRBJ2-7, with 11 bases that match TRBD2. Germline values: CDR1 MNHEY, CDR2 SVGAGI. The V gene end was trimmed by 5 bases and the J gene end by 7 bases; junction bases not matched to a gene: 4. The CDR3 extends over 13 amino acids.

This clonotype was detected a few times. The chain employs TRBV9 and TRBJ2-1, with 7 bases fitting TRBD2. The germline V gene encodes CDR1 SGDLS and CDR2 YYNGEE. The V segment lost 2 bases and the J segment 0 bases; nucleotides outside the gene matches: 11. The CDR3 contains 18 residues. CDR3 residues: CASSVPPPGLNSYNEQFF. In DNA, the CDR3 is TGTGCCAGCAGCGTCCCTCCCCCGGGACTAAACTCCTACAATGAGCAGTTCTTC.

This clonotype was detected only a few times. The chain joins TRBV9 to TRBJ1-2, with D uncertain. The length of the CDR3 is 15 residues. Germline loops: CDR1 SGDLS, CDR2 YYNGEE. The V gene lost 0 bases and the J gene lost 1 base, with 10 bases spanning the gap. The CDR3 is CASSVVAELNYGYTF. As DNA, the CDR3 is TGTGCCAGCAGCGTAGTGGCAGAGCTTAACTATGGCTACACCTTC.

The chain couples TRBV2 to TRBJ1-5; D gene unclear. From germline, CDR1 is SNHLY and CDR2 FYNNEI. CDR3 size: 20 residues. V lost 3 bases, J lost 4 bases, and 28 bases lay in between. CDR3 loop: CASSDLPGVRTAGMNQPQHF. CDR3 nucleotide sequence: TGTGCCAGCAGTGACTTACCTGGGGTCCGTACAGCGGGAATGAATCAGCCCCAGCATTTT.

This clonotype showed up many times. DNA for the CDR3: TGCGCCAGCAGCTTGGAAGCAGCGGGGAGCACAGATACGCAGTATTTT. Translated: CASSLEAAGSTDTQYF. The chain uses TRBV5-1 and TRBJ2-3; the match to TRBD2 covers 7 bases. Germline CDR1 reads SGHRS; CDR2 reads YFSETQ. CDR3 length equals 16 residues. V shed 0 bases and J 0 bases; nucleotides not matched to a gene: 4.

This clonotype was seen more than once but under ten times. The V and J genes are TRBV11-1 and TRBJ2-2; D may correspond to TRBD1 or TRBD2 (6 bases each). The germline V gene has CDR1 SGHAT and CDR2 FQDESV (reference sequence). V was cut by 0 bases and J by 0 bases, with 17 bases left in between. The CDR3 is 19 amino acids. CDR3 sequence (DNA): TGTGCCAGCAGCTTAGCTATAGGCGGGACACGGACGAACACCGGGGAGCTGTTTTTT. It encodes CASSLAIGGTRTNTGELFF.

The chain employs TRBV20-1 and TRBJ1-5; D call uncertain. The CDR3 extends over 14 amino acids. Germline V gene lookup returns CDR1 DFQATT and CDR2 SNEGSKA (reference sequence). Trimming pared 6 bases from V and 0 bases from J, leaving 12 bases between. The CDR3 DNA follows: TGCAGTGCCAGCCCCAGCTCTAGCAATCAGCCCCAGCATTTT. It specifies CSASPSSSNQPQHF.

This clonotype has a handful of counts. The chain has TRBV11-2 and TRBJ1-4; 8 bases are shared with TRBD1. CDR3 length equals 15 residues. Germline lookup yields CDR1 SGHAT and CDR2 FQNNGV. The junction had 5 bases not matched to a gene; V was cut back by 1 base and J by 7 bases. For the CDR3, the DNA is TGTGCCAGCAGCTTAGGTGGACAGGGAACTGAAAAACTGTTTTTT. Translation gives CASSLGGQGTEKLFF.

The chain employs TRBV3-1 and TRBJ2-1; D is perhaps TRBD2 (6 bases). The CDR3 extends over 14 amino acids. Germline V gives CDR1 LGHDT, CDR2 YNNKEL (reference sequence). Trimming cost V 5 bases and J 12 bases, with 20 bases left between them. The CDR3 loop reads CASSDLGGFEVQFF. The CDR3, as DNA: TGTGCCAGCAGCGATCTTGGGGGGTTCGAGGTGCAGTTCTTC.

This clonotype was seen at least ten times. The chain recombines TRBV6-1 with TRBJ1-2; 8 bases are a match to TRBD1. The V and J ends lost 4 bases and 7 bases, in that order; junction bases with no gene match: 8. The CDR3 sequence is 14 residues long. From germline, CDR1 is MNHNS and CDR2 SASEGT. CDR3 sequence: CASSGPGQAVGYTF. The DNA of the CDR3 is TGTGCCAGCAGTGGCCCGGGACAGGCCGTTGGCTACACCTTC.

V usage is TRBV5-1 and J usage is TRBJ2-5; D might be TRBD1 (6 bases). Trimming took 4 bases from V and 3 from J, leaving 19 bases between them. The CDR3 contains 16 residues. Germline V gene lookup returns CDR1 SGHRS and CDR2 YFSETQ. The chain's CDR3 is CASSQDSSGKEETQYF. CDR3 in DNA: TGCGCCAGCAGCCAGGACAGTTCTGGGAAGGAAGAGACCCAGTACTTC.

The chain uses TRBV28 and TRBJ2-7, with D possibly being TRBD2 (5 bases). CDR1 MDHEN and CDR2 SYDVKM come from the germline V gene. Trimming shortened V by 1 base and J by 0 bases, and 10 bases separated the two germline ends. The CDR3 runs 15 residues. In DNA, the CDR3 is TGTGCCAGCAGTTTATTGGTGGGAGACTCCTACGAGCAGTACTTC. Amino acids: CASSLLVGDSYEQYF.

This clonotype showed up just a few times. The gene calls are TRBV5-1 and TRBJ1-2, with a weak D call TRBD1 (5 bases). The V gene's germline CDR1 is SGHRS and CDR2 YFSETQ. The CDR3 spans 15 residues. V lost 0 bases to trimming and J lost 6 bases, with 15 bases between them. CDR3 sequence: CASSLAIQAGDGYTF. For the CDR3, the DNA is TGCGCCAGCAGCTTGGCTATACAGGCGGGGGATGGCTACACCTTC.

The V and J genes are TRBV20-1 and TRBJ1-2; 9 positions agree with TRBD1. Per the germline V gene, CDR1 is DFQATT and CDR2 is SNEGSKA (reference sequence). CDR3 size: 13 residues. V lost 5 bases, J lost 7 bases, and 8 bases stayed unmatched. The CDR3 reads CSASEDRGTGYTF. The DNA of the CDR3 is TGCAGTGCTTCCGAGGACAGGGGTACTGGCTACACCTTC.

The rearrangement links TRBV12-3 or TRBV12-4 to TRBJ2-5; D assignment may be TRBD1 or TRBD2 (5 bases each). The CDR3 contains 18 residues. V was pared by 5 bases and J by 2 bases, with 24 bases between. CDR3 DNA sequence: TGTGCCAGCAGTCTATACACCACGGGACCCGGAAAGCAAGAGACCCAGTACTTC. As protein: CASSLYTTGPGKQETQYF.

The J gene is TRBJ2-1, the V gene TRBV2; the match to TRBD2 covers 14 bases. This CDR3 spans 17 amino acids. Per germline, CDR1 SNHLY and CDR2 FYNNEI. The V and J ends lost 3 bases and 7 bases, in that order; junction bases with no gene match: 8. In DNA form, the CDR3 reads TGTGCCAGCAGTGAGGAGCGACTAGCGGGAGGGCGGAATGAGCAGTTCTTC. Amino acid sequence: CASSEERLAGGRNEQFF.

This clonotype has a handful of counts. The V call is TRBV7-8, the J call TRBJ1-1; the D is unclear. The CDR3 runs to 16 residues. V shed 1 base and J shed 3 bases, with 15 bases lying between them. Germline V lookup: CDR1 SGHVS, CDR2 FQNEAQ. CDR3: CASSLVGRARDTEAFF. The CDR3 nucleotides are TGTGCCAGCAGCTTAGTAGGGAGGGCGCGGGACACTGAAGCTTTCTTT. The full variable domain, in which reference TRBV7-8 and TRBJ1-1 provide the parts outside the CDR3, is GAGVSQSPRYKVAKRGQDVALRCDPISGHVSLFWYQQALGQGPEFLTYFQNEAQLDKSGLPSDRFFAERPEGSVSTLKIQRTQQEDSAVYLCASSLVGRARDTEAFFGQGTRLTVV.